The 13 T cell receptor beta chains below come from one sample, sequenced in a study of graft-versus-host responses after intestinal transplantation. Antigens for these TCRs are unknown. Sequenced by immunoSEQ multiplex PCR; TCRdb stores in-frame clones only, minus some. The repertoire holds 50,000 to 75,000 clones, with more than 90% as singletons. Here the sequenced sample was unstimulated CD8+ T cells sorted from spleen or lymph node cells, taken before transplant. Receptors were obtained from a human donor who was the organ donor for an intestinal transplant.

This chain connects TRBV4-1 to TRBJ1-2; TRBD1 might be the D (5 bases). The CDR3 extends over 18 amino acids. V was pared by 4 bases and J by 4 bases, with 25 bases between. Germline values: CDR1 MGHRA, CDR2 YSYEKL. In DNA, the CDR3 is TGCGCCAGCAGCCCCCTTGGGGGTCCAGGAGGGGTGGCCTATGGCTACACCTTC. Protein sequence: CASSPLGGPGGVAYGYTF.

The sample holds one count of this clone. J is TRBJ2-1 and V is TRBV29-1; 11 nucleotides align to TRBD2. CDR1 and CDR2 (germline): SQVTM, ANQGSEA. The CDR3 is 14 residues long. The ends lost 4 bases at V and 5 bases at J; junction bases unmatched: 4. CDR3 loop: CSVVAGGLNNEQFF. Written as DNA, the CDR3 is TGCAGCGTTGTAGCGGGAGGGCTTAACAATGAGCAGTTCTTC.

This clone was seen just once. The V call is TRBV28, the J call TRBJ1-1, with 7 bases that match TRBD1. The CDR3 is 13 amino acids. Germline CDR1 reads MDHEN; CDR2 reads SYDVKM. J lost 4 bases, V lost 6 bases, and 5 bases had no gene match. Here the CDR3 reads CASSYRGPTEAFF. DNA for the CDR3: TGTGCCAGCAGCTACAGGGGACCCACTGAAGCTTTCTTT. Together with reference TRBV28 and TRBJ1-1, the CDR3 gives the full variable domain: DVKVTQSSRYLVKRTGEKVFLECVQDMDHENMFWYRQDPGLGLRLIYFSYDVKMKEKGDIPEGYSVSREKKERFSLILESASTNQTSMYLCASSYRGPTEAFFGQGTRLTVV.

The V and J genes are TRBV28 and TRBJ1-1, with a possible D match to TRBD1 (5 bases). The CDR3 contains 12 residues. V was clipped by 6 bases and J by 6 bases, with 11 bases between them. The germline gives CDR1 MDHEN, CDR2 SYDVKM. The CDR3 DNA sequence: TGTGCCAGCAGCTATTGGGGGGCTGAAGCTTTCTTT. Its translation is CASSYWGAEAFF.

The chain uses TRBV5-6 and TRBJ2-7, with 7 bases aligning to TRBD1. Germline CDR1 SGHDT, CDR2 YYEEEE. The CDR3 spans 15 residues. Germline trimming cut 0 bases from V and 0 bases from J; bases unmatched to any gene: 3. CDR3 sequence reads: CASSLGQGFSYEQYF. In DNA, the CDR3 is TGTGCCAGCAGCTTGGGACAGGGCTTCTCCTACGAGCAGTACTTC.

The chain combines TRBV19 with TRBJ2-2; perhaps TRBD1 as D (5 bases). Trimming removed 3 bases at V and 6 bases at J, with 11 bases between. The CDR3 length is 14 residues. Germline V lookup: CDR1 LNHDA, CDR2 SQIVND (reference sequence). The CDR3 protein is CASSIAMGPGELFF. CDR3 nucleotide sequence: TGTGCCAGTAGTATCGCCATGGGGCCCGGGGAGCTGTTTTTT. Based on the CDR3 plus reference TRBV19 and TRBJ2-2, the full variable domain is DGGITQSPKYLFRKEGQNVTLSCEQNLNHDAMYWYRQDPGQGLRLIYYSQIVNDFQKGDIAEGYSVSREKKESFPLTVTSAQKNPTAFYLCASSIAMGPGELFFGEGSRLTVL.

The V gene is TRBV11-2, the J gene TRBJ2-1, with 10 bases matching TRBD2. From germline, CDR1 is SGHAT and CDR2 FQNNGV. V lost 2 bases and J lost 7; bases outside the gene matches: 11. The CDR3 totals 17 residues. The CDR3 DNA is TGTGCCAGCAGCTTAAATCAAGCGGGAGGGCCCTCGAATGAGCAGTTCTTC. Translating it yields CASSLNQAGGPSNEQFF.

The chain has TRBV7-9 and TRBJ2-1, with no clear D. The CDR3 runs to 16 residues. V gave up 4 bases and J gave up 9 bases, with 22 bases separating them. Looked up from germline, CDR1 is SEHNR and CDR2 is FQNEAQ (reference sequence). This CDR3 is CASSSRLTPLFGEQFF. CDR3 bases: TGTGCCAGCAGCTCTAGACTCACCCCGCTGTTCGGTGAGCAGTTCTTC.

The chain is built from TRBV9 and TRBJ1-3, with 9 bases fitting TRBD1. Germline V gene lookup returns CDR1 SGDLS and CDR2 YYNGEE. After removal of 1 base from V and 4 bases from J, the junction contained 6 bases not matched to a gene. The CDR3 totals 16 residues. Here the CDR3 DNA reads TGTGCCAGCAGCGTAACTTGGACAGGGGTCGGAAACACCATATATTTT. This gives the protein CASSVTWTGVGNTIYF.

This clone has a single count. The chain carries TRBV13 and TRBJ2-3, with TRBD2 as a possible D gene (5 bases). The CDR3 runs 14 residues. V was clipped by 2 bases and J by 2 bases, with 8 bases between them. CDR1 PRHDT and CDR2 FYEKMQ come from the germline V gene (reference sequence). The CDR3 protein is CASSLSGNTDTQYF. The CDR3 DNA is TGTGCCAGCAGCTTATCGGGGAACACAGATACGCAGTATTTT.

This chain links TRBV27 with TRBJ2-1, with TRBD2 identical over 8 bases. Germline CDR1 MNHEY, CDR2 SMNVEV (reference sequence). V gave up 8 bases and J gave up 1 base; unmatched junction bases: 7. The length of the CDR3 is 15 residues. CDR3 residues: CASGYSGVSYNEQFF. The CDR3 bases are TGTGCCAGCGGATATAGCGGGGTGTCCTACAATGAGCAGTTCTTC.

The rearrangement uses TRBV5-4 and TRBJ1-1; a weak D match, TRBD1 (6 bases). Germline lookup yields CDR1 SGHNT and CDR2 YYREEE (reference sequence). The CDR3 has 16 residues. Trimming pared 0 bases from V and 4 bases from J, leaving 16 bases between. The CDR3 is CASSLARAGGFTEAFF. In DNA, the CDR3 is TGTGCCAGCAGCTTGGCAAGGGCGGGGGGCTTCACTGAAGCTTTCTTT. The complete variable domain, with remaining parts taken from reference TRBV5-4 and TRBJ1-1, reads ETGVTQSPTHLIKTRGQQVTLRCSSQSGHNTVSWYQQALGQGPQFIFQYYREEENGRGNFPPRFSGLQFPNYSSELNVNALELDDSALYLCASSLARAGGFTEAFFGQGTRLTVV.

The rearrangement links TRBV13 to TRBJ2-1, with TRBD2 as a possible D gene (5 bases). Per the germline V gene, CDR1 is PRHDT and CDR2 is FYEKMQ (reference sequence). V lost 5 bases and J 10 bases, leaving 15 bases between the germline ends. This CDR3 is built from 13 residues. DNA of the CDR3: TGTGCCAGCAGCCCCTCAAGAGAGGGAGAGCAGTTCTTC. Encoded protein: CASSPSREGEQFF.